The source of this T cell receptor beta chain is a study of blood T cell repertoires in COVID-19. Background on the study: Specimens from acute and convalescent COVID-19 originated in the United States, Italy and Spain. In each case, the material was cDNA or gDNA derived from T cells, B-cell-depleted T cells, or PBMCs.

Source study methods: Nucleated cell number was recorded as an estimate derived from reference gene primer amplification. This table comes from immunoSEQ multiplex PCR, and its TCRdb copy is limited to in-frame clones, with some not included. The V and J calls and the clone size are those of that table, but D and trimming were determined from the DNA. The sample consists of roughly 45,000 clones, approximately 84% of them appearing once. Germline lookup yields CDR1 MNHNS and CDR2 SASEGT. V was pared by 3 bases and J by 5 bases, with 13 bases between. The CDR3 spans 15 residues. This clone has only one observation.

Sequencing was done on a sample of peripheral blood. The rearrangement joins TRBV6-1 to TRBJ1-4, with TRBD1 as a possible D gene (6 bases). This clonotype was obtained from a man aged 45-65 years with active COVID-19. The CDR3 protein is CASSDVWDTNEKLFF. CDR3 DNA: TGTGCCAGCAGTGATGTTTGGGACACAAATGAAAAACTGTTTTTT.